The present entry profiles one TCR beta chain with its context. Sequencing used immunoSEQ multiplex PCR; TCRdb keeps in-frame clones, though not all of them. The sample lists around 300,000 clones, 83% occurring once. The sample comes from a study of blood T cell repertoires in COVID-19. Study-level background: Sample material is recorded as cDNA or gDNA derived from T cells, B-cell-depleted T cells, or PBMCs.

From germline, CDR1 is MNHEY and CDR2 SVGEGT. The J segment lost 9 bases and the V segment lost 6 bases, leaving 9 bases of the junction unmatched. This CDR3 has 15 residues. J is TRBJ2-1 and V is TRBV6-2 or TRBV6-3, with TRBD2 matching 12 bases. Source material: peripheral blood. The sequence came from a woman between 45 and 60 years old who had recovered from COVID-19. This CDR3 is CASRPTSGGSFEQFF. The CDR3 nucleotides are TGTGCCAGCAGACCTACTAGCGGGGGGTCCTTTGAGCAGTTCTTC.